This T cell receptor beta chain was sequenced for a study of T cell repertoires in cytomegalovirus infection. This CDR3 contains 11 residues. Germline loops: CDR1 ENHRY, CDR2 SYGVKD. V lost 3 bases and J lost 8, with 4 bases in between. TCRdb recomputed calls from the reads with MiXCR, one row per CDR3 protein. The data show 550,000 to 850,000 distinct CDR3 sequences, with 30% to 35% seen just once and about 20% held by the top ten. As for this clonotype: Its antigen is unidentified.

The rearrangement joins TRBV10-3 to TRBJ1-4; no definite D call. This receptor was identified in a human donor in good health (CMV status not recorded). Some clones in this sample may be carry-over from other donors' samples. Sequencing was performed on cultured PBMCs, taken from culture after CMV antigen stimulation. Written as DNA, the CDR3 is TGTGCCATCAGTGATAGGGAAAAACTGTTTTTT. The encoded protein is CAISDREKLFF.